Listed below are T cell receptor beta chains from one sample, sequenced in a study of vaccination and CD4 T cells after COVID-19. TCRdb re-called the PCR reads with MiXCR, one entry per CDR3 protein. The data show 25,000 or so distinct CDR3 sequences, 45% to 65% seen once. Sequencing used CD4+ T cells from blood, obtained before SARS-CoV-2 vaccination. These receptors were collected from a human donor who had recovered from COVID-19. Each CDR3 is given with its conserved first and last residue. Fields, in order: V gene, J gene, clone size, D gene, CDR3 protein, CDR3 DNA. A D gene is named only where the DNA matches it firmly. Size is stated for part of the rows, as once, few or many counts, or as a class when the clone is expanded.

>TRBV6-1|TRBJ2-1|.|TRBD1
CASRTGTGYNEQFF
TGTGCCAGCAGGACCGGGACAGGTTACAATGAGCAGTTCTTC
>TRBV20-1|TRBJ2-7|.|.
CSATHPSPLAWGEQYF
TGCAGTGCTACCCATCCCAGCCCGCTAGCGTGGGGCGAGCAGTACTTC
>TRBV20-1|TRBJ2-3|few|.
CSAKEGARDTQYF
TGCAGTGCTAAGGAGGGCGCGAGAGATACGCAGTATTTT
>TRBV20-1|TRBJ2-3|.|.
CSALRSTDTQYF
TGCAGTGCTCTTAGAAGCACAGATACGCAGTATTTT
>TRBV28|TRBJ2-5|.|.
CASIGQPQETQYF
TGTGCCAGCATCGGACAGCCCCAAGAGACCCAGTACTTC
>TRBV11-2|TRBJ1-2|.|.
CASSSLRYDGGYTF
TGTGCCAGCAGCTCCCTACGATATGATGGTGGCTACACCTTC
>TRBV18|TRBJ2-5|.|.
CASSPLQGQETQYF
TGTGCCAGCTCCCCCCTTCAGGGACAAGAGACCCAGTACTTC
>TRBV7-9|TRBJ1-1|.|TRBD1
CASSLTGVGNTEAFF
TGTGCCAGCAGCTTAACAGGGGTAGGGAACACTGAAGCTTTCTTT
>TRBV29-1|TRBJ1-1|.|.
CSAGNRNTEAFF
TGCAGCGCTGGGAACAGGAACACTGAAGCTTTCTTT
>TRBV20-1|TRBJ1-6|few|.
CSAVGSNSPLHF
TGCAGTGCTGTGGGGAGCAATTCACCCCTCCACTTT
>TRBV20-1|TRBJ2-5|.|.
CSAGPKVTQYF
TGCAGTGCTGGGCCGAAAGTGACCCAGTACTTC